These 22 T cell receptor beta chains were all obtained from the same sample, sequenced in a study of CD8 T cells in Susac syndrome (dated by TCRdb to the late 2010s). Libraries came from the immunoSEQ multiplex PCR assay. RNA was extracted with the RNeasy kit and about 0.45 to 1 ug was reverse transcribed using random hexamers. The public reads were reprocessed in TCRdb via fastp at Q25 and MiXCR, keeping in-frame beta chains. Each entry is one CDR3 protein sequence, shown with its most common DNA and genes. Within this sample are some 300,000 distinct CDR3 sequences, with 70% to 90% of them counted one time only. The top ten hold around 0.2% of the sample. Sequences were obtained from CD8+ T cells from PBMCs. These receptors came from a human donor with multiple sclerosis.

J is TRBJ1-3 and V is TRBV11-2; 7 nucleotides line up with TRBD1. The ends lost 5 bases at V and 2 bases at J; junction bases unmatched: 6. The CDR3 has 15 amino acids. Germline CDR1 and CDR2: SGHAT and FQNNGV. Here the CDR3 reads CASSPIQGPGNTIYF. The CDR3 nucleotides are TGTGCCAGCAGCCCCATACAGGGGCCTGGAAACACCATATATTTT.

The rearrangement uses TRBV4-2 and TRBJ2-2; 7 bases are shared with TRBD2. V was clipped by 3 bases and J by 5 bases; unmatched bases: 6. CDR1 LGHNA and CDR2 YNFKEQ come from the germline V gene. The CDR3 has 15 residues. The CDR3 sequence: CASSQGGLGTGELFF. DNA of the CDR3: TGTGCCAGCAGCCAGGGAGGGCTTGGGACCGGGGAGCTGTTTTTT.

The chain has TRBV4-3 and TRBJ2-5, with D possibly being TRBD1 or TRBD2 (6 bases each). V lost 10 bases to trimming and J lost 4 bases, with 16 bases between them. CDR3 length equals 13 residues. Germline V lookup: CDR1 LGHNA, CDR2 YSLEER. CDR3 region: CAIARGVGETQYF. In DNA, the CDR3 is TGCGCCATCGCGAGGGGGGTGGGAGAGACCCAGTACTTC.

About this clonotype: One junction end disagrees with the germline gene, perhaps due to a read error. The V gene is TRBV13, the J gene TRBJ2-5; 7 nucleotides match TRBD1. This CDR3 has 16 residues. Germline V gene sequence: CDR1 PRHDT, CDR2 FYEKMQ (reference sequence). As DNA, the CDR3 is TGTACCAGCAGCTTACAGGGGTGGCAGGCCCAAGAGACCCAGTACTTC. As protein: CTSSLQGWQAQETQYF.

V usage is TRBV20-1 and J usage is TRBJ2-7; 8 bases line up with TRBD2. The CDR3 is made up of 15 amino acids. Germline lookup yields CDR1 DFQATT and CDR2 SNEGSKA (reference sequence). The trim removed 3 bases at V and 0 bases at J, leaving 7 bases unmatched. The CDR3 region has the DNA TGCAGTGCTAGTAACCCGGGAGGGGGCTCCTACGAGCAGTACTTC. Its protein product is CSASNPGGGSYEQYF.

The chain has TRBV20-1 and TRBJ2-7; tentative D call: TRBD1 (6 bases). The CDR3 has 14 amino acids. V shed 6 bases and J shed 5 bases, with 20 bases lying between them. Germline V gene data show CDR1 as DFQATT and CDR2 as SNEGSKA (reference sequence). The CDR3 DNA is TGCAGTGCGGGGGCGCCGGGGCAAGGTCACGAGCAGTACTTC. Its translation is CSAGAPGQGHEQYF.

J is TRBJ2-5 and V is TRBV6-1; D tentatively fits TRBD1 or TRBD2 (6 bases each). CDR3 length: 15 amino acids. Germline-derived CDR1 and CDR2 are MNHNS and SASEGT. The germline V and J ends were trimmed by 2 bases and 4 bases, with 14 bases remaining between them. The CDR3 region has the DNA TGTGCCAGCAGTGAATTCCTTGGGGGGCTAGAGACCCAGTACTTC. Residues: CASSEFLGGLETQYF.

The chain joins TRBV28 to TRBJ2-7, with 8 nucleotides matching TRBD2. Unmatched junction bases numbered 6, after V lost 4 bases and J lost 1 base. This CDR3 is built from 15 residues. Germline loops: CDR1 MDHEN, CDR2 SYDVKM. The CDR3 bases are TGTGCCAGCAGTTCCCAGCGGGAGATATCCTACGAGCAGTACTTC. Its translation is CASSSQREISYEQYF.

The chain recombines TRBV9 with TRBJ2-1; 12 nucleotides match TRBD2. In germline, CDR1 is SGDLS, CDR2 YYNGEE. CDR3 length: 15 residues. The junction had 2 bases not matched to a gene; V was cut back by 2 bases and J by 5 bases. CDR3 nucleotide sequence: TGTGCCAGCAGCGTCGGACTAGCGGGGAACAATGAGCAGTTCTTC. Translating it yields CASSVGLAGNNEQFF.

The gene calls are TRBV4-1 and TRBJ1-3; D gene unclear. CDR3 size: 15 residues. Germline V gene data show CDR1 as MGHRA and CDR2 as YSYEKL. V was shortened by 2 bases and J by 0 bases, with 8 bases between the two germline ends. The CDR3 DNA is TGCGCCAGCAGCCAAAGAGTTGTCTCTGGAAACACCATATATTTT. Protein product: CASSQRVVSGNTIYF.

This clonotype was observed once. The chain combines TRBV5-6 with TRBJ1-6; 8 positions agree with TRBD1. Germline V lookup: CDR1 SGHDT, CDR2 YYEEEE. The CDR3 is 18 amino acids. V lost 3 bases, J lost 1 base, and 9 bases stayed unmatched. The CDR3 bases are TGTGCCAGCAGCTGCACTGCCAGGGGGCGTTCCTATAATTCACCCCTCCACTTT. Amino acid sequence: CASSCTARGRSYNSPLHF.

V is TRBV30 and J is TRBJ2-7; 7 positions agree with TRBD1. CDR1 is GTSNPN and CDR2 is SVGIG in the germline V gene (reference sequence). This CDR3 spans 13 amino acids. The trim removed 2 bases at V and 2 bases at J, leaving 3 bases unmatched. The CDR3 DNA is TGTGCCTGGAGTTACAGGGGTCCCTACGAGCAGTACTTC. It is translated as CAWSYRGPYEQYF.

This chain uses TRBV9 with TRBJ1-2, with D possibly TRBD1 on 6 matching bases. From germline, CDR1 is SGDLS and CDR2 YYNGEE. The germline V and J ends were trimmed by 7 bases and 4 bases, with 14 bases remaining between them. The CDR3 is 13 residues long. Written as DNA, the CDR3 is TGTGCCAGCGGACCCGGACAGTTCTATGGCTACACCTTC. Translated: CASGPGQFYGYTF.

The chain uses TRBV30 and TRBJ1-4; a possible D gene is TRBD1 (5 bases). Germline-derived CDR1 and CDR2 are GTSNPN and SVGIG (reference sequence). The CDR3 spans 13 residues. V was trimmed by 5 bases and J by 7 bases, leaving 14 bases between them. CDR3 protein: CAWGGQGVEKLFF. In nucleotides, the CDR3 is TGTGCCTGGGGTGGACAAGGGGTTGAAAAACTGTTTTTT.

V usage is TRBV7-8 and J usage is TRBJ2-4; D unclear. Germline lookup yields CDR1 SGHVS and CDR2 FQNEAQ. Between the trimmed V and J ends, which lost 1 base and 7 bases, there was a span of 11 bases. The CDR3 extends over 14 amino acids. The chain's CDR3 is CASSLGGFANIQYF. The CDR3 DNA sequence: TGTGCCAGCAGCTTAGGAGGCTTCGCTAACATTCAGTACTTC. The complete variable domain, with remaining parts taken from reference TRBV7-8 and TRBJ2-4, reads GAGVSQSPRYKVAKRGQDVALRCDPISGHVSLFWYQQALGQGPEFLTYFQNEAQLDKSGLPSDRFFAERPEGSVSTLKIQRTQQEDSAVYLCASSLGGFANIQYFGAGTRLSVL.

The rearrangement links TRBV7-2 to TRBJ1-1, with 7 positions matching TRBD1. The CDR3 sequence is 15 residues long. The trim removed 3 bases at V and 5 bases at J, leaving 9 bases unmatched. Germline V gene lookup returns CDR1 SGHTA and CDR2 FQGNSA. The CDR3 reads CASSFVEGARTEAFF. In nucleotides, the CDR3 is TGTGCCAGCAGCTTTGTGGAGGGGGCGAGGACTGAAGCTTTCTTT.

The chain employs TRBV7-2 and TRBJ2-7, with TRBD1 matching 10 bases. CDR3 length: 14 amino acids. J gave up 6 bases and V 2 bases, and 4 bases lay outside the gene matches. CDR1 and CDR2 (germline): SGHTA, FQGNSA. The CDR3 is CASSLLGTGVEQYF. The CDR3 coding sequence is TGTGCCAGCAGCTTACTTGGGACAGGGGTCGAGCAGTACTTC.

This clonotype was seen a single time. V is TRBV20-1 and J is TRBJ2-5; D not resolved. Germline loops: CDR1 DFQATT, CDR2 SNEGSKA (reference sequence). The CDR3 sequence is 13 residues long. Trimming removed 3 bases from V and 0 bases from J, with 8 bases in between. The CDR3 reads CSASIQYQETQYF. As DNA, the CDR3 is TGCAGTGCTAGTATCCAGTACCAAGAGACCCAGTACTTC.

This clonotype was seen only a few times. V usage is TRBV28 and J usage is TRBJ1-5; D remains ambiguous. Germline lookup yields CDR1 MDHEN and CDR2 SYDVKM. The CDR3 runs 11 residues. Trimming shortened V by 6 bases and J by 12 bases, and 12 bases separated the two germline ends. CDR3 coding DNA: TGTGCCAGCAGCTACGGTGGGCTCCAGCATTTT. Its protein product is CASSYGGLQHF.

This chain joins TRBV2 and TRBJ1-4; 10 nucleotides match TRBD1. There are 14 residues in the CDR3. J gave up 6 bases and V 6 bases, and 4 bases lay outside the gene matches. CDR1 and CDR2 from the germline V gene are SNHLY and FYNNEI. For the CDR3, the DNA is TGTGCCAGCAGCGGGACAGGGGAGGATGAAAAACTGTTTTTT. Protein: CASSGTGEDEKLFF.

V gene TRBV4-2 combines with J gene TRBJ2-7, with TRBD2 matching over 8 bases. V lost 0 bases and J lost 4; bases outside the gene matches: 8. CDR1 and CDR2 from the germline V gene are LGHNA and YNFKEQ. The CDR3 sequence is 16 residues long. The CDR3 nucleotides are TGTGCCAGCAGCCAAGAGGAAAGGACTAGCAGTTACGAGCAGTACTTC. It yields the protein CASSQEERTSSYEQYF.

This chain joins TRBV20-1 and TRBJ1-1, with 7 bases identical to TRBD1. The CDR3 is 14 residues long. Germline-derived CDR1 and CDR2 are DFQATT and SNEGSKA (reference sequence). The CDR3 DNA follows: TGCAGCGTACCTAAAGACAGGGCAAACACTGAAGCTTTCTTT. Protein: CSVPKDRANTEAFF.